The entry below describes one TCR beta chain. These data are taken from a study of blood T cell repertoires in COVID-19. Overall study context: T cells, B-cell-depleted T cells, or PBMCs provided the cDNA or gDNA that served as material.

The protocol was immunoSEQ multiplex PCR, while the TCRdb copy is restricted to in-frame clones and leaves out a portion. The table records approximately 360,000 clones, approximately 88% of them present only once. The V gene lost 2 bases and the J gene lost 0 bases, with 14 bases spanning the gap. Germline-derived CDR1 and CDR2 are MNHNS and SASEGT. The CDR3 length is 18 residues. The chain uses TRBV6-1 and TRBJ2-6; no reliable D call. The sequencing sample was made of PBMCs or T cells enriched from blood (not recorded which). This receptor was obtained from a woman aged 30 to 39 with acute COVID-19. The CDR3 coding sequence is TGTGCCAGCAGTGAACGAGTGGGTTGGAGCTCTGGGGCCAACGTCCTGACTTTC. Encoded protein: CASSERVGWSSGANVLTF.